One and the same sample provided the 4 T cell receptor beta chains below, sequenced in a study of T cell repertoires in cytomegalovirus infection. MiXCR was run by TCRdb on the reads, yielding one entry per CDR3 protein. The sample records 250,000 to 300,000 distinct CDR3 sequences, approximately 8.3% being singletons. Sequencing was done on a sample of PBMCs. These receptors were obtained from a human donor in good health (CMV status not recorded). Some clones in this sample may be carry-over from other donors' samples.

This clonotype has a handful of counts. A junction end diverges from the germline sequence, so it may reflect a read error. For the CDR3, the DNA is TGTGCCAGAAGTTATTTGACCGGGACGGCCTCCTCTTATAACTATGGCTACACCTTC. Amino acids: CARSYLTGTASSYNYGYTF. V gene TRBV12-3 or TRBV12-4 combines with J gene TRBJ1-2; tentative D call: TRBD1 (5 bases). The CDR3 consists of 19 residues.

This clonotype has a count of ten or more. J is TRBJ2-7 and V is TRBV7-2; 9 bases fit TRBD1. Per germline, CDR1 SGHTA and CDR2 FQGNSA. The CDR3 length is 14 residues. V lost 5 bases, J lost 5 bases, and 7 bases stayed unmatched. For the CDR3, the DNA is TGTGCCAGCAGCCGCGGGACAGGGTCCCACGAGCAGTACTTC. Its translation: CASSRGTGSHEQYF.

This clonotype has ten or more counts. J is TRBJ1-4 and V is TRBV20-1; D is undetermined. V was cut by 0 bases and J by 8 bases, with 10 bases left in between. Germline lookup yields CDR1 DFQATT and CDR2 SNEGSKA (reference sequence). This CDR3 has 13 residues. In nucleotides, the CDR3 is TGCAGTGCTAGAGATTCGGTGGGGGAAAAACTGTTTTTT. Its protein is CSARDSVGEKLFF.

The chain combines TRBV7-2 with TRBJ2-1, with a tentative D call TRBD2 (5 bases). V was clipped by 7 bases and J by 7 bases, with 11 bases between them. The CDR3 is 12 amino acids. From germline, CDR1 is SGHTA and CDR2 FQGNSA. Here the CDR3 reads CASTPRGNEQFF. CDR3 sequence (DNA): TGTGCCAGCACCCCTCGGGGAAATGAGCAGTTCTTC. Using reference TRBV7-2 and TRBJ2-1 for the parts outside the CDR3, the full variable domain is GAGVSQSPSNKVTEKGKDVELRCDPISGHTALYWYRQSLGQGLEFLIYFQGNSAPDKSGLPSDRFSAERTGGSVSTLTIQRTQQEDSAVYLCASTPRGNEQFFGPGTRLTVL.